This entry lists 21 T cell receptor beta chains sequenced from one sample in a study of breast tumors, draining lymph nodes, adjacent tissues. Samples came from axillary lymph nodes draining the breast cancer. A single record per CDR3 protein comes from TCRdb applying MiXCR to the multiplex PCR reads. Of fewer than 90,000 distinct CDR3 sequences listed, about 27% are singletons. Sequenced material: axillary lymph node tissue. These receptors were obtained from a female donor with breast cancer. Some clones in this sample may be carry-over from other donors' samples.

This clonotype has a count of ten or more. The J gene is TRBJ2-3, the V gene TRBV20-1, with 9 bases fitting TRBD2. Looked up from germline, CDR1 is DFQATT and CDR2 is SNEGSKA (reference sequence). This CDR3 spans 17 amino acids. The J segment lost 1 base and the V segment lost 6 bases, leaving 14 bases of the junction unmatched. CDR3 sequence: CSAFELAGVQGTDTQYF. The CDR3 DNA is TGCAGTGCCTTCGAGTTAGCGGGAGTGCAAGGCACAGATACGCAGTATTTT.

The genes are TRBV14 and TRBJ2-7; TRBD1 agrees at 8 bases. CDR3 length: 14 amino acids. The ends lost 8 bases at V and 2 bases at J; junction bases unmatched: 8. The germline V gene has CDR1 SGHDN and CDR2 FVKESK. The CDR3 DNA reads as TGTGCCAGCCGACGACAGGGGCACCCCTACGAGCAGTACTTC. Its translation is CASRRQGHPYEQYF.

V usage is TRBV7-9 and J usage is TRBJ2-3, with 12 bases lining up with TRBD2. After removal of 5 bases from V and 3 bases from J, the junction contained 6 bases not matched to a gene. Germline V gene sequence: CDR1 SEHNR, CDR2 FQNEAQ (reference sequence). The CDR3 consists of 16 residues. In nucleotides, the CDR3 is TGTGCCAGCAGCAGCGGACTAGCGGGACAAACAGATACGCAGTATTTT. This translates into CASSSGLAGQTDTQYF.

Comment on this clonotype: This may be a read error: a much more frequent sequence differs by one nucleotide. J is TRBJ2-1 and V is TRBV20-1, with a weak D call TRBD1 (6 bases). CDR3 length equals 12 residues. CDR1 is DFQATT, CDR2 SNEGSKA, per germline (reference sequence). CDR3 protein: CSANRVGNEPFF. The CDR3 DNA reads as TGCAGTGCTAACAGGGTGGGTAATGAGCCGTTCTTC.

The table lists this clonotype with many counts. J is TRBJ2-7 and V is TRBV20-1; D may correspond to TRBD1 or TRBD2 (5 bases each). V lost 6 bases to trimming and J lost 0 bases, with 15 bases between them. This CDR3 is 14 amino acids long. The germline CDR1 and CDR2 sequences are DFQATT and SNEGSKA (reference sequence). CDR3 DNA: TGCAGTGCCAGAAACCGGGACGGCTCCTACGAGCAGTACTTC. This encodes CSARNRDGSYEQYF.

The table lists this clonotype with many counts. The chain has TRBV2 and TRBJ2-3, with unresolved D. CDR3 length: 14 amino acids. The V gene's germline CDR1 is SNHLY and CDR2 FYNNEI. V shed 3 bases and J shed 4 bases, with 11 bases lying between them. CDR3 amino acids: CASSEGPASDTQYF. Here the CDR3 DNA reads TGTGCCAGCAGTGAGGGTCCGGCGTCAGATACGCAGTATTTT.

In its sample, this clonotype was seen a few times. J is TRBJ1-1 and V is TRBV19, with 8 nucleotides matching TRBD1. Per germline, CDR1 LNHDA and CDR2 SQIVND (reference sequence). Trimming at V came to 6 bases and at J to 1 base, leaving 4 bases not matched to a gene. This CDR3 comprises 14 residues. CDR3 nucleotides: TGTGCCAGTAGGAGGGACAGGTGGAACACTGAAGCTTTCTTT. Its protein product is CASRRDRWNTEAFF.

This clonotype was recorded many times. This chain uses TRBV20-1 with TRBJ2-1; 11 bases align to TRBD2. From germline, CDR1 is DFQATT and CDR2 SNEGSKA (reference sequence). The CDR3 has 14 amino acids. V shed 6 bases and J 4 bases; nucleotides not matched to a gene: 5. DNA of the CDR3: TGCAGTGCCGTTACTAGCGGGAGTTACAATGAGCAGTTCTTC. It translates to CSAVTSGSYNEQFF.

This clonotype was counted many times. The chain joins TRBV28 to TRBJ1-2; D gene unclear. Germline V gene lookup returns CDR1 MDHEN and CDR2 SYDVKM. The germline V and J ends were trimmed by 2 bases and 5 bases, with 12 bases remaining between them. The CDR3 is 14 amino acids. CDR3 in DNA: TGTGCCAGCAGTTTAGGGCAGAACCGTTATGGCTACACCTTC. The encoded protein is CASSLGQNRYGYTF.

This clonotype was counted many times. The V gene is TRBV7-3, the J gene TRBJ2-2, with TRBD1 as a possible D gene (7 bases). The germline gives CDR1 SGHTA, CDR2 FQGTGA. This CDR3 comprises 16 residues. V shed 4 bases and J shed 4 bases, with 16 bases lying between them. Written as DNA, the CDR3 is TGTGCCAGCAGCTCTCAGGGGGGCCCTCTCACCGGGGAGCTGTTTTTT. It specifies CASSSQGGPLTGELFF.

This clonotype was found many times. V usage is TRBV7-2 and J usage is TRBJ2-5; 12 bases agree with TRBD2. CDR3 length: 15 amino acids. The V and J ends lost 4 bases and 7 bases, in that order; junction bases with no gene match: 7. Per germline, CDR1 SGHTA and CDR2 FQGNSA. For the CDR3, the DNA is TGTGCCAGCAGCTGGACTAGCGGGACCACAGGGACCCAGTACTTC. Translated: CASSWTSGTTGTQYF.

V gene TRBV24-1 combines with J gene TRBJ2-7; weak D call: TRBD1 (5 bases). The CDR3 has 15 residues. Germline loops: CDR1 KGHDR, CDR2 SFDVKD. V was pared by 6 bases and J by 6 bases, with 20 bases between. This CDR3 reads CATSQGPPHPGEQYF. The CDR3 DNA is TGTGCCACCAGTCAGGGCCCGCCTCACCCAGGCGAGCAGTACTTC.

A note on this clonotype: A much larger clone sits a single nucleotide away, making a read error possible. The chain links TRBV5-5 to TRBJ2-7; D unclear. Trimming stripped 4 bases from V and 6 bases from J, with 11 bases between. Germline loops: CDR1 SGHKS, CDR2 YYEKEE (reference sequence). The CDR3 consists of 12 residues. In nucleotides, the CDR3 is TGTGCCAGCAGCCCTCAAGGTTCCGAGCAGTACTTC. It is translated as CASSPQGSEQYF. Together with reference TRBV5-5 and TRBJ2-7, the CDR3 gives the full variable domain: DAGVTQSPTHLIKTRGQQVTLRCSPISGHKSVSWYQQVLGQGPQFIFQYYEKEERGRGNFPDRFSARQFPNYSSELNVNALLLGDSALYLCASSPQGSEQYFGPGTRLTVT.

This clonotype occurred many times. The CDR3, as DNA: TGTGCCAGCAGCCTGGGACTAGCGGGCCAAGAGACCCAGTACTTC. It translates to CASSLGLAGQETQYF. The chain couples TRBV14 to TRBJ2-5; TRBD2 agrees at 12 bases. The CDR3 consists of 15 residues. The germline V gene has CDR1 SGHDN and CDR2 FVKESK. Unmatched junction bases numbered 1, after V lost 4 bases and J lost 1 base.

This clonotype has ten or more counts. The genes are TRBV5-1 and TRBJ2-5; TRBD1 might be the D (6 bases). CDR3 length: 15 residues. The germline gives CDR1 SGHRS, CDR2 YFSETQ. V was pared by 5 bases and J by 4 bases, with 18 bases between. The CDR3 DNA is TGCGCCAGCAGGGACCAGACTGACAGGAGAGAGACCCAGTACTTC. It translates to CASRDQTDRRETQYF.

This clonotype was seen at least ten times. The genes are TRBV10-3 and TRBJ1-3; D is uncertain. V gave up 4 bases and J gave up 0 bases, with 7 bases separating them. The CDR3 runs 14 residues. From germline, CDR1 is ENHRY and CDR2 SYGVKD. In DNA form, the CDR3 reads TGTGCCATCAGTGGGACCTCCTCTGGAAACACCATATATTTT. It specifies CAISGTSSGNTIYF.

This clonotype was counted ten times or more. This rearrangement joins TRBV7-9 to TRBJ1-1; no definite D call. Germline V gene sequence: CDR1 SEHNR, CDR2 FQNEAQ (reference sequence). The germline V and J ends were trimmed by 5 bases and 11 bases, with 12 bases remaining between them. The CDR3 is 11 amino acids. CDR3 amino acids: CASSPAAGAFF. CDR3 sequence (DNA): TGTGCCAGCAGCCCCGCGGCGGGGGCTTTCTTT.

The gene calls are TRBV7-8 and TRBJ2-1; TRBD2 aligns across 7 bases. Per germline, CDR1 SGHVS and CDR2 FQNEAQ. This CDR3 contains 15 residues. Trimming removed 1 base from V and 6 bases from J; junction bases left unmatched: 6. CDR3 coding DNA: TGTGCCAGCAGCTTAGTGGCGGGAGAGCTCAATGAGCAGTTCTTC. It codes for CASSLVAGELNEQFF.

This clonotype was counted only a few times. The V gene is TRBV19, the J gene TRBJ2-1, with D uncertain. The V and J ends lost 8 bases and 7 bases respectively, with 18 bases between them. Germline lookup yields CDR1 LNHDA and CDR2 SQIVND (reference sequence). This CDR3 contains 14 residues. The DNA for the CDR3 is TGTGCCAGTGGTCAAGAAGCGCGAAGGAATGAGCAGTTCTTC. It translates to CASGQEARRNEQFF.

This clonotype has a count of ten or more. The chain is built from TRBV19 and TRBJ2-2; 9 nucleotides agree with TRBD2. There are 16 residues in the CDR3. CDR1 is LNHDA and CDR2 is SQIVND in the germline V gene (reference sequence). After removal of 6 bases from V and 7 bases from J, the junction contained 12 bases not matched to a gene. CDR3 protein: CASRLNGGRAGGELFF. In DNA, the CDR3 is TGTGCCAGTAGGCTTAACGGCGGGAGGGCCGGCGGGGAGCTGTTTTTT.

This clonotype showed up many times. The rearrangement links TRBV30 to TRBJ1-3; D is undetermined. The CDR3 consists of 15 residues. Germline V gene sequence: CDR1 GTSNPN, CDR2 SVGIG (reference sequence). V was pared by 0 bases and J by 8 bases, with 17 bases between. The CDR3 coding sequence is TGTGCCTGGAGTGTAGGTTCAGGAGGAATGGACACCATATATTTT. Its translation: CAWSVGSGGMDTIYF.